This T cell receptor beta chain was captured by sequencing in a study of blood T cell repertoires in COVID-19. Background on the study: From T cells, B-cell-depleted T cells, or PBMCs came the material, which was cDNA or gDNA.

In the original processing: Reference gene primer amplification gave estimated nucleated cell counts. Profiling relied on immunoSEQ multiplex PCR, and the TCRdb table lists in-frame clones only, not all of them. The DNA gave D and trimming, while V, J and clone size come from that table. The sample lists under 250,000 clones, approximately 86% occurring once. Regarding this clone: Mismatch with germline at one junction end may stem from a read error.

CDR1 is SSHAT and CDR2 is FNYEAQ in the germline V gene (reference sequence). CDR3 length: 18 residues. Source material: peripheral blood. The gene calls are TRBV7-7 and TRBJ2-5; the match to TRBD2 covers 12 bases. The TCR originated in a woman in her sixties who had recovered from COVID-19. CDR3 nucleotides: TGTGCTAGCAGCTCCTCCTCCGCTAGCGGGGGGGGGCTTGGGACCCAGTACTTC. Translation: CASSSSSASGGGLGTQYF.